The rows below give T cell receptor beta chains drawn from one sample of a study. Using its own MiXCR run on the RT-PCR reads, TCRdb lists one record per CDR3 protein. The sample records about 700,000 distinct CDR3 sequences, approximately 15% being singletons. Specimen: memory CD4+ T cells from blood. These TCRs come from a female donor in good health, serving as a healthy control. The CDR3 runs from the conserved cysteine through the conserved F or W. The D gene is left open where the match is weak. Size tells how often a clone was seen (once, few, many) or the class of an expanded clone, and some rows leave it out.

d_gene | j_gene | v_gene | abundance | CDR3aa | CDR3nt
TRBD1 | TRBJ1-2 | TRBV20-1 | NA | CSARTHGTGGTWGYTF | TGCAGTGCTAGAACCCACGGGACAGGGGGCACCTGGGGCTACACCTTC
NA | TRBJ2-5 | TRBV6-5 | many | CASGSRPGETQYF | TGTGCCAGCGGGTCCAGGCCAGGGGAGACCCAGTACTTC
TRBD1 | TRBJ2-7 | TRBV5-1 | few | CASSLDATGGEQYF | TGCGCCAGCAGCTTGGATGCGACAGGGGGCGAGCAGTACTTC
NA | TRBJ2-1 | TRBV18 | NA | CASSPRHNEQFF | TGTGCCAGCTCACCTCGCCACAATGAGCAGTTCTTC
NA | TRBJ2-7 | TRBV12-3/TRBV12-4 | many | CASRYGTAHSYEQYF | TGTGCCAGCAGGTACGGGACTGCCCACTCCTACGAGCAGTACTTC
TRBD2 | TRBJ2-2 | TRBV20-1 | NA | CSARETSAGAGELFF | TGCAGTGCTAGAGAGACTAGCGCAGGGGCCGGGGAGCTGTTTTTT
NA | TRBJ2-7 | TRBV6-6 | many | CASRGLASYEQYF | TGTGCCAGCAGAGGGCTAGCGTCGTACGAGCAGTACTTC
NA | TRBJ1-5 | TRBV4-3 | NA | CASSQDRGINQPQHF | TGCGCCAGCAGCCAAGATCGAGGGATCAATCAGCCCCAGCATTTT
NA | TRBJ1-5 | TRBV18 | NA | CASSPDILQPQHF | TGTGCCAGCTCACCAGACATTCTACAGCCCCAGCATTTT
NA | TRBJ1-6 | TRBV12-3/TRBV12-4 | NA | CASSLGTFSYNSPLHF | TGTGCCAGCAGTTTAGGGACATTTAGCTATAATTCACCCCTCCACTTT
NA | TRBJ2-1 | TRBV6-2/TRBV6-3 | many | CASNPGERTHNEQFF | TGTGCCAGCAACCCAGGCGAGAGGACCCACAATGAGCAGTTCTTC
TRBD1 | TRBJ2-7 | TRBV12-3/TRBV12-4 | few | CASSFSFRDRTYEQYF | TGTGCCAGCAGTTTCTCCTTCCGGGACAGGACCTACGAGCAGTACTTC
NA | TRBJ2-7 | TRBV4-3 | few | CASSRKQEGYEQYF | TGCGCCAGCAGCCGAAAACAGGAGGGCTACGAGCAGTACTTC
NA | TRBJ1-1 | TRBV27 | few | CASSLRQDPMNTEAFF | TGTGCCAGCAGTTTACGACAGGATCCCATGAACACTGAAGCTTTCTTT
TRBD1 | TRBJ1-6 | TRBV5-4 | few | CASSAGQGAGNSPLHF | TGTGCCAGCAGCGCGGGACAGGGGGCGGGTAATTCACCCCTCCACTTT
NA | TRBJ1-5 | TRBV19 | few | CASSIDAGNQPQHF | TGTGCCAGTAGTATAGATGCGGGGAATCAGCCCCAGCATTTT
TRBD1 | TRBJ1-2 | TRBV6-4 | NA | CASRSGQGSHGYTF | TGTGCCAGCAGATCGGGACAGGGTTCACATGGCTACACCTTC
TRBD1 | TRBJ2-7 | TRBV5-1 | few | CASSLSTGGEWEQYF | TGCGCCAGCAGCTTGTCGACAGGGGGCGAATGGGAGCAGTACTTC
NA | TRBJ1-1 | TRBV30 | NA | CAWSDPAWGTEAFF | TGTGCCTGGAGTGATCCCGCCTGGGGCACTGAAGCTTTCTTT
NA | TRBJ1-1 | TRBV6-2/TRBV6-3 | NA | CASSSLIGFVAFF | TGTGCCAGCAGCTCTTTGATAGGGTTTGTGGCTTTCTTT
TRBD1 | TRBJ1-2 | TRBV12-3/TRBV12-4 | few | CASSFTPGQGGYGYTF | TGTGCCAGCAGTTTCACCCCTGGACAGGGAGGTTATGGCTACACCTTC
TRBD1 | TRBJ1-4 | TRBV7-2 | NA | CASSRVPGQSNEKLFF | TGTGCCAGCAGCCGAGTACCGGGACAGTCGAATGAAAAACTGTTTTTT
TRBD1 | TRBJ2-6 | TRBV12-3/TRBV12-4 | NA | CASSLRDRGLVLTF | TGTGCCAGCAGTTTGAGGGACAGGGGGCTCGTCCTGACTTTC
NA | TRBJ2-3 | TRBV9 | NA | CASSVGPGTDTQYF | TGTGCCAGCAGCGTAGGGCCAGGGACAGATACGCAGTATTTT
NA | TRBJ2-3 | TRBV5-1 | NA | CASSPVGITDTQYF | TGCGCCAGCAGCCCGGTCGGGATCACAGATACGCAGTATTTT